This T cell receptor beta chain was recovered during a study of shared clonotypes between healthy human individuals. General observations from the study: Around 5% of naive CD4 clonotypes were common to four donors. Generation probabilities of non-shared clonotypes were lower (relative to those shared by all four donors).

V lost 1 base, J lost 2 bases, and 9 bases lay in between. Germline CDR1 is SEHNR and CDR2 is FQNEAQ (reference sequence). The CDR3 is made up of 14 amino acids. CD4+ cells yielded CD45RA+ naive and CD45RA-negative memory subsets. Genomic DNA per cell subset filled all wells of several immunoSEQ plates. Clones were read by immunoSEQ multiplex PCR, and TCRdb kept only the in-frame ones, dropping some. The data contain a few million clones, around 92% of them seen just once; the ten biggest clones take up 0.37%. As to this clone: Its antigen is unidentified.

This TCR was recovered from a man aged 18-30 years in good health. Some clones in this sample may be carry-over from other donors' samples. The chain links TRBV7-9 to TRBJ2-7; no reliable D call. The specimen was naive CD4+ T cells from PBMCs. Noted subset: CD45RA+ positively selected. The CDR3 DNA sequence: TGTGCCAGCAGCTTAGGGGTCACAACCTACGAGCAGTACTTC. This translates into CASSLGVTTYEQYF.